This T cell receptor (beta chain) derives from a study of tumor and adjacent non-tumor tissue in lung cancer. On the study more broadly: Stage I to III disease affected roughly 10 men and 5 women aged 31 to 76. Samples averaged roughly 4 million productive TCRbeta reads each. Study-level findings and limits: In normal lung, the top 100 clones were significantly more dominant than in tumor. Tumor TCR diversity, when higher, was linked to shorter survival.

The template was RNA from unsorted bulk tissue. A modified ARM-PCR protocol with three rounds of nested PCR amplified TCRbeta. TCRdb called the multiplex PCR reads again in MiXCR, with one record for every CDR3 protein. The sample contains roughly 120,000 distinct CDR3 sequences, roughly 74% of which appear only once. Germline loops: CDR1 SGHTA, CDR2 FQGNSA. J gave up 8 bases and V 7 bases, and 13 bases lay outside the gene matches. The CDR3 has 15 amino acids. In the case of this clonotype: What it binds is unknown.

The rearrangement joins TRBV7-2 to TRBJ2-7, with 11 bases that match TRBD2. Sequenced input: lung tumor tissue. The sequence came from a woman aged 60-70 years with non-small cell lung cancer. The CDR3 loop is CASKLLTSGEYKQYF. Here the CDR3 DNA reads TGTGCCAGCAAGCTTTTGACTAGCGGGGAATACAAGCAGTACTTC.